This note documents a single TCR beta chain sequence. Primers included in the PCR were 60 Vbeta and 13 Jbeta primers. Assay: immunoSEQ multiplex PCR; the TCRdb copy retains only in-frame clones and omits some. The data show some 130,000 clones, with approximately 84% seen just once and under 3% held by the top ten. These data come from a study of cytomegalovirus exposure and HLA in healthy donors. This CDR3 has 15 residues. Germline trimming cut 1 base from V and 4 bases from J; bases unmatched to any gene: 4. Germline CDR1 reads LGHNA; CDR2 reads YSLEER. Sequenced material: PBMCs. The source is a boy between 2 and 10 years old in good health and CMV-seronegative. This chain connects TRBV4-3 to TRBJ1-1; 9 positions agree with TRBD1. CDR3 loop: CASSQVRQGGTEAFF. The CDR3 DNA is TGCGCCAGCAGCCAAGTTAGACAGGGGGGCACTGAAGCTTTCTTT.